This entry concerns a single T cell receptor beta chain. This sample stems from a study of blood T cell repertoires in COVID-19. Across the study: Whether acute or convalescent, the COVID-19 samples came from the United States, Italy and Spain.

Only in-frame clones appear in the TCRdb table, and some are missing; sequencing was by immunoSEQ multiplex PCR. Of 150,000 to 200,000 clones listed, about 86% are singletons. V was cut by 5 bases and J by 6 bases, with 10 bases left in between. Germline V gene lookup returns CDR1 KGHDR and CDR2 SFDVKD. The CDR3 loop spans 12 amino acids. Sequenced input: peripheral blood. This clonotype was obtained from a man aged 18 to 30 with active or convalescent COVID-19. V is TRBV24-1 and J is TRBJ2-7, with D uncertain. The CDR3 nucleotides are TGTGCCACCAGTGTCTATTTCGCCGAGCAGTACTTC. Its translation is CATSVYFAEQYF.